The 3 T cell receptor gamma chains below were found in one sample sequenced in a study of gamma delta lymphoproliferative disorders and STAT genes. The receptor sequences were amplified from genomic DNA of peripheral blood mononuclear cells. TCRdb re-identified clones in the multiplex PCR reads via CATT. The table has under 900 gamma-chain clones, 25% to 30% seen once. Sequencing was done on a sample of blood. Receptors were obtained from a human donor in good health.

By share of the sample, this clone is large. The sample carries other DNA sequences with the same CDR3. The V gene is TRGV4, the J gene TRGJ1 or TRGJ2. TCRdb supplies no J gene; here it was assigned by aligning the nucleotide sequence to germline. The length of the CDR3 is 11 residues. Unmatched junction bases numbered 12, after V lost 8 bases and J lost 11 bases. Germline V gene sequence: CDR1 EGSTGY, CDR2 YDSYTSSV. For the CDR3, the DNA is TGTGCCACCTACGAAAGGCCGGAGAAACTCTTT. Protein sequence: CATYERPEKLF.

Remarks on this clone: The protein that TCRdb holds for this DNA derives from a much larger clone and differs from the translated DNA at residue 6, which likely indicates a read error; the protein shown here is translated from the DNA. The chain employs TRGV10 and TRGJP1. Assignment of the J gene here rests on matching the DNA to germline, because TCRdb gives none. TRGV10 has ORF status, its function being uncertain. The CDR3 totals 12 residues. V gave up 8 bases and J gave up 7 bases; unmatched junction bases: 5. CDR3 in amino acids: CAAWDFGWFKIF. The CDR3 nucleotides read TGTGCTGCGTGGGATTTTGGTTGGTTCAAGATATTT.

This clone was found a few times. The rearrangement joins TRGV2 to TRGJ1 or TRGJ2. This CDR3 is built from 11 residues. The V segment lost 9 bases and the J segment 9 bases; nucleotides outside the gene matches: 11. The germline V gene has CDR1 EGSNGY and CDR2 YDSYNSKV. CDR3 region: CATLSPRKKLF. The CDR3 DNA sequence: TGTGCCACCCTTTCCCCCCGTAAGAAACTCTTT.